This T cell receptor (beta chain) was identified during a study of post-analysis software for immune sequencing data. Study summary: Both relapsing-remitting and secondary progressive multiple sclerosis featured among the disease courses, as did progressive-relapsing multiple sclerosis. Study-wide findings and caveats: Controls significantly exceeded multiple sclerosis patients in normalized Chao1 diversity. Higher frequency in patients than in controls was seen for about five TRBV segments, with TRBV5-6, TRBV5-1 and TRBV20-1 among them.

The table lists this clonotype with a few counts. Its target is not known. With 3 bases clipped from V and 0 bases from J, the junction kept 5 bases outside the gene matches. Germline loops: CDR1 SGHRS, CDR2 YFSETQ. The CDR3 spans 16 residues. Presence of unique molecular identifiers characterized the TCR beta cDNA libraries. Yield was some 500,000 cDNA molecules from roughly 1 to 10 million T cells. From the PCR reads, TCRdb called clonotypes with MiXCR, one entry per CDR3 protein. This sample has hundreds of thousands of distinct CDR3 sequences, with roughly 38% found just once. This clonotype was sampled from a girl aged 5-17 years with multiple sclerosis. The gene calls are TRBV5-1 and TRBJ2-1; 8 positions agree with TRBD2. The material sequenced was blood. The CDR3 protein is CASSSGGASSYNEQFF. The DNA of the CDR3 is TGCGCCAGCAGCTCCGGGGGGGCGAGCTCCTACAATGAGCAGTTCTTC.